Listed here are 13 T cell receptor beta chains from one sample, sequenced in a study of post-analysis software for immune sequencing data. Points from the study as a whole: With TRBV5-6, TRBV5-1 and TRBV20-1 included, about five TRBV segments were more frequent in patients than in controls.

Unique molecular identifiers had been added to the TCR beta cDNA libraries. TCRdb re-called the PCR reads with MiXCR, one entry per CDR3 protein. The repertoire consists of fewer than 700,000 distinct CDR3 sequences, with 44% occurring once and the leading ten covering around 1.7%. These receptors' targets are unknown. Sequenced: blood. Every receptor here comes from a girl aged 10-17 years with multiple sclerosis.

This clonotype has just a few counts. The chain recombines TRBV7-2 with TRBJ1-1; D remains ambiguous. Looked up from germline, CDR1 is SGHTA and CDR2 is FQGNSA. This CDR3 has 14 residues. V was shortened by 1 base and J by 0 bases, with 6 bases between the two germline ends. The CDR3 is CASSLVSLNTEAFF. Here the CDR3 DNA reads TGTGCCAGCAGCTTAGTTTCCCTGAACACTGAAGCTTTCTTT. Full variable domain (outside the CDR3, taken from reference TRBV7-2 and TRBJ1-1): GAGVSQSPSNKVTEKGKDVELRCDPISGHTALYWYRQSLGQGLEFLIYFQGNSAPDKSGLPSDRFSAERTGGSVSTLTIQRTQQEDSAVYLCASSLVSLNTEAFFGQGTRLTVV.

The gene calls are TRBV7-9 and TRBJ2-5, with 7 nucleotides matching TRBD2. Germline CDR1 SEHNR, CDR2 FQNEAQ (reference sequence). The ends lost 5 bases at V and 9 bases at J; junction bases unmatched: 3. This CDR3 region has 11 residues. This CDR3 reads CASSGRGAQYF. CDR3 nucleotides: TGTGCCAGCAGCGGACGGGGGGCCCAGTACTTC.

The rearrangement uses TRBV3-1 and TRBJ2-3, with 12 bases fitting TRBD2. With 4 bases clipped from V and 6 bases from J, the junction kept 11 bases outside the gene matches. The germline CDR1 and CDR2 sequences are LGHDT and YNNKEL (reference sequence). This CDR3 has 17 amino acids. CDR3 DNA: TGTGCCAGCAGCCGAGATCCCCTAGCGGGGGGGGCTGATACGCAGTATTTT. Translating it yields CASSRDPLAGGADTQYF.

A few counts support this clonotype. The gene calls are TRBV5-1 and TRBJ2-1; TRBD2 matches 9 bases. V dropped 2 bases and J dropped 9; count of bases not matched to a gene: 6. This CDR3 has 14 residues. Germline V lookup: CDR1 SGHRS, CDR2 YFSETQ. The DNA for the CDR3 is TGCGCCAGCAGCTTTTCCCTAGCGGGGATTGAGCAGTTCTTC. This encodes CASSFSLAGIEQFF.

Comment on this clonotype: Sequence at one end of the junction differs from germline and may be a read error. The rearrangement links TRBV5-1 to TRBJ2-3, with D maybe TRBD2 (5 bases). The germline gives CDR1 SGHRS, CDR2 YFSETQ. This CDR3 contains 15 residues. This CDR3 reads CANSLDSTSTDTQYF. The CDR3 bases are TGCGCCAACAGCTTGGACTCCACTAGCACAGATACGCAGTATTTT.

This clonotype appeared a few times. The V call is TRBV7-8, the J call TRBJ1-2, with 10 bases matching TRBD1. The CDR3 spans 14 residues. Looked up from germline, CDR1 is SGHVS and CDR2 is FQNEAQ. V dropped 5 bases and J dropped 7; count of bases not matched to a gene: 7. DNA of the CDR3: TGTGCCAGCAGCACCCGGACAGGGGGAGGTGGCTACACCTTC. Amino acid sequence: CASSTRTGGGGYTF.

This clonotype was observed once. The V call is TRBV10-3, the J call TRBJ2-5, with D possibly matching TRBD1 (6 bases). The DNA end is more similar to TRBJ2-7, so the J call may be wrong. The CDR3 extends over 13 amino acids. Germline V gene data show CDR1 as ENHRY and CDR2 as SYGVKD. CDR3 amino acids: CAIARTDPGEQYF. Written as DNA, the CDR3 is TGTGCCATCGCCCGGACAGATCCGGGCGAGCAGTACTTC.

This chain joins TRBV7-9 and TRBJ2-3; D may correspond to TRBD1 or TRBD2 (5 bases each). The V gene lost 6 bases and the J gene lost 5 bases, with 15 bases spanning the gap. Per the germline V gene, CDR1 is SEHNR and CDR2 is FQNEAQ (reference sequence). CDR3 length: 14 residues. In DNA, the CDR3 is TGTGCCAGCAGTTACTCAGGGAGAGGAGATACGCAGTATTTT. The encoded protein is CASSYSGRGDTQYF.

The chain uses TRBV5-1 and TRBJ1-1; 7 bases match TRBD1. Germline trimming cut 4 bases from V and 4 bases from J; bases unmatched to any gene: 10. Germline V CDR1 and CDR2: SGHRS, YFSETQ. The CDR3 extends over 15 amino acids. The DNA for the CDR3 is TGCGCCAGCAGCCCCGAGGGGGCGAGAGGCACTGAAGCTTTCTTT. This sequence encodes CASSPEGARGTEAFF.

This clonotype showed up just once. DNA of the CDR3: TGTGCCAGCAGTTCCTCCCGGACTATCGATGTAGATGAGCAGTTCTTC. It codes for CASSSSRTIDVDEQFF. The rearrangement uses TRBV12-3 or TRBV12-4 and TRBJ2-1, with D perhaps matching TRBD2 (6 bases). V shed 4 bases and J shed 8 bases, with 21 bases lying between them. The CDR3 is 16 amino acids.

This chain uses TRBV5-1 with TRBJ2-1, with D unclear. The CDR3 covers 13 residues. V gave up 4 bases and J gave up 6 bases, with 11 bases separating them. Per germline, CDR1 SGHRS and CDR2 YFSETQ. The CDR3 is CASSARSTNEQFF. CDR3 DNA sequence: TGCGCCAGCAGCGCGCGGTCTACCAATGAGCAGTTCTTC.

DNA for the CDR3: TGTGCCAGCAGCCTACTAGCGGGGTTCGTCTACGAGCAGTACTTC. As protein: CASSLLAGFVYEQYF. The gene calls are TRBV7-2 and TRBJ2-7; TRBD2 matches at 10 bases. V was clipped by 5 bases and J by 3 bases; unmatched bases: 7. Germline lookup yields CDR1 SGHTA and CDR2 FQGNSA. This CDR3 region has 15 residues. The whole variable domain, remainder taken from reference TRBV7-2 and TRBJ2-7, is GAGVSQSPSNKVTEKGKDVELRCDPISGHTALYWYRQSLGQGLEFLIYFQGNSAPDKSGLPSDRFSAERTGGSVSTLTIQRTQQEDSAVYLCASSLLAGFVYEQYFGPGTRLTVT.

The chain combines TRBV12-3 or TRBV12-4 with TRBJ1-2; possibly TRBD1 for D (5 bases). V lost 9 bases and J 4 bases, leaving 12 bases between the germline ends. The CDR3 is made up of 12 amino acids. The chain's CDR3 is CASLGAIYGYTF. CDR3 DNA: TGTGCCAGTCTAGGGGCGATCTATGGCTACACCTTC.